This is a list of T cell receptor beta chains from one sample in a study of blood T cell repertoires in COVID-19. The table came from immunoSEQ multiplex PCR; TCRdb's copy has only in-frame clones and leaves some out. The sample lists some 45,000 clones, 80% to 95% seen once, with 1% in the top ten. The source material was peripheral blood. The receptors stem from a man aged 55 to 69 with COVID-19, enrolled during active disease. The CDR3 runs from the conserved cysteine through the conserved F or W. Size is stated for part of the rows, as once, few or many counts, or as a class when the clone is expanded.

v_call,clone_size,j_call,cdr3_aa
TRBV7-9,.,TRBJ1-1,CASSPKLRQGMNTEAFF
TRBV9,.,TRBJ2-2,CASSVRQDPTGELFF
TRBV6-5,.,TRBJ2-2,CASRLGTATSGELFF
TRBV6-2/TRBV6-3,.,TRBJ2-7,CASSPGLAVVDEQYF
TRBV5-1,.,TRBJ1-2,CASSTGTIGGYTF
TRBV6-1,.,TRBJ1-1,CASSQQGRNTEAFF
TRBV3-1/TRBV3-2,.,TRBJ1-1,CASSQEGGHTF
TRBV9,.,TRBJ2-1,CASSVEAIAGANEQFF
TRBV7-7,.,TRBJ2-5,CASSLGRTSQETQYF
TRBV12-5,.,TRBJ1-1,CASGLAPVDTEAFF
TRBV6-5,few,TRBJ1-3,CASSPLTSGNTIYF
TRBV27,.,TRBJ2-3,CASVRTSGSSTDTQYF
TRBV7-8,.,TRBJ2-1,CASSLHSEQGFF
TRBV29-1,.,TRBJ2-2,CSSQGANTGELFF
TRBV20-1,.,TRBJ2-7,CVCGSGHEQYF
TRBV4-1,.,TRBJ2-7,CASSQDTGYSYEQYF
TRBV25-1,.,TRBJ1-6,CASDSPGSPLHF
TRBV19,.,TRBJ1-6,CASSVQGSGNNSPLHF
TRBV6-1,once,TRBJ1-6,CASSERTGSSPLHF
TRBV19,.,TRBJ1-2,CASSIDPGYDGYTF